A selection of T cell receptor beta chains follows, all from one sample in a study of vaccination and CD4 T cells after COVID-19. TCRdb used MiXCR to reprocess the PCR reads, holding one entry per CDR3 protein. Here the sample spans roughly 7,300 distinct CDR3 sequences, 50% to 65% being singletons. No antigen has been assigned to these receptors. The sample was CD4+ T cells from blood, cultured in vitro. The receptor source for this set is a human donor who had recovered from COVID-19. CDR3s include the opening cysteine and the closing phenylalanine or tryptophan. A D gene is named only where the DNA matches it firmly. The size field is filled for only some rows; it gives once, few, many or a size class.

clone size	J gene	V gene	D gene	CDR3 DNA	CDR3 protein
-	TRBJ1-1	TRBV20-1	-	TGCAGTGCTAGTGAGGGACTGAACACTGAAGCTTTCTTT	CSASEGLNTEAFF
-	TRBJ1-4	TRBV6-1	-	TGTGCCAGCAGTCGCGGGGGGAGGGACGAAAAACTGTTTTTT	CASSRGGRDEKLFF
-	TRBJ1-2	TRBV7-6	-	TGTGCCAGCAGCTTAGGGGTCAGCAGCAACTATGGCTACACCTTC	CASSLGVSSNYGYTF
-	TRBJ1-2	TRBV6-5	-	TGTGCCAGCAGTTCGGGATATGGCTACACCTTC	CASSSGYGYTF
-	TRBJ2-5	TRBV27	-	TGTGCCAGCAGTAAGCAAGAGACCCAGTACTTC	CASSKQETQYF
-	TRBJ1-5	TRBV10-3	-	TGTGCCATCAGTACAGGGACGACGAATCAGCCCCAGCATTTT	CAISTGTTNQPQHF
-	TRBJ2-2	TRBV7-2	-	TGTGCCAGCAGCTTAGTTCGGGAGATCGGGGAGCTGTTTTTT	CASSLVREIGELFF
-	TRBJ1-2	TRBV19	-	TGTGCCAGTAGTTTCAGGGCCAGCTATGGCTACACCTTC	CASSFRASYGYTF
-	TRBJ1-1	TRBV7-3	-	TGTGCCAGCAGCTCTCCCAGGGGTCCGGCTTTCTTT	CASSSPRGPAFF
-	TRBJ2-7	TRBV3-1	-	TGTGCCAGCAGCCAAGAGGCGTTGTCCCACGAGCAGTACTTC	CASSQEALSHEQYF
few	TRBJ2-7	TRBV7-3	-	TGTGCCAGCTCGGCGGGACCCGCCTACGAGCAGTACTTC	CASSAGPAYEQYF
-	TRBJ2-1	TRBV4-3	-	TGCGCCAGCAGCCAAGACTTCGTAGATGACAATGAGCAGTTCTTC	CASSQDFVDDNEQFF
-	TRBJ1-2	TRBV27	TRBD1	TGTGCCAGCAAGTTTTACGCCGGGACAGGGGGCACCTATGGCTACACCTTC	CASKFYAGTGGTYGYTF
-	TRBJ1-2	TRBV19	-	TGTGCCAGTAGTGGGCGAAGGACAGCCTATGGCTACACCTTC	CASSGRRTAYGYTF
-	TRBJ1-2	TRBV5-4	-	TGTGCCAGCAGCTTGGCCGGGGTGGGTGGCTACACCTTC	CASSLAGVGGYTF
-	TRBJ2-3	TRBV7-6	-	TGTGCCAGCAGCGCCATCCGGGGGCCTAGCACAGATACGCAGTATTTT	CASSAIRGPSTDTQYF
once	TRBJ1-1	TRBV18	-	TGTGCCAGCTCACCAACAGGGTTGAACACTGAAGCTTTCTTT	CASSPTGLNTEAFF
few	TRBJ1-1	TRBV12-3/TRBV12-4	-	TGTGCCAGCAGTTTTGAGAACTTAATGAACACTGAAGCTTTCTTT	CASSFENLMNTEAFF
-	TRBJ1-2	TRBV24-1	TRBD1	TGTGCCACTAGTGAACGCACAGGGGTCCCCGGGGGGGGCTATGGCTACACCTTC	CATSERTGVPGGGYGYTF
-	TRBJ2-7	TRBV25-1	-	TGTGCCAGCAGTGAAACGGGTAACGAGCAGTACTTC	CASSETGNEQYF
-	TRBJ1-5	TRBV19	TRBD1	TGTGCCAGTAGTATCACAGGGGATCAGCCCCAGCATTTT	CASSITGDQPQHF
-	TRBJ2-2	TRBV20-1	TRBD2	TGCAGTGCTAGAGATTGGGGGGAGGGGAGGGAGCTGTTTTTT	CSARDWGEGRELFF
-	TRBJ1-1	TRBV6-5	-	TGTGCCAGCAGTTACTCCCGGGACACTGAAGCTTTCTTT	CASSYSRDTEAFF
few	TRBJ1-2	TRBV19	-	TGTGCCAGTAGTGCCCGGGGCGCCTATGGCTACACCTTC	CASSARGAYGYTF
-	TRBJ1-2	TRBV30	TRBD1	TGTGCCTGGGACAGGGGTAGCTATGGCTACACCTTC	CAWDRGSYGYTF
-	TRBJ1-2	TRBV19	TRBD1	TGTGCCAGTACCCCCCGACAGGGGGCAAGAGGCTACACCTTC	CASTPRQGARGYTF
-	TRBJ2-7	TRBV12-3/TRBV12-4	-	TGTGCCAGCAGTTTGGACACACTAGTGGACGAGCAGTACTTC	CASSLDTLVDEQYF
-	TRBJ2-3	TRBV24-1	TRBD2	TGTGCCACCAGTGACTCTAGGCTAGCGGGAGTAGCAGATACGCAGTATTTT	CATSDSRLAGVADTQYF
-	TRBJ1-5	TRBV20-1	-	TGCAGTGCTAGACCATACAGGGCGATGAGCAATCAGCCCCAGCATTTT	CSARPYRAMSNQPQHF
few	TRBJ2-3	TRBV24-1	-	TGTGCCACCAGTGATGCCAGGGGCTCAGATACGCAGTATTTT	CATSDARGSDTQYF
-	TRBJ2-2	TRBV11-3	-	TGTGCCAGCAGCTTAATGGCAGGCGGAAACGGGGAGCTGTTTTTT	CASSLMAGGNGELFF
-	TRBJ1-5	TRBV19	TRBD1	TGTGCCAGTAGTTACAGGGGAGGGCAGCCCCAGCATTTT	CASSYRGGQPQHF
-	TRBJ2-1	TRBV15	TRBD1	TGTGCCACCAGCCCGGGACAGGTACTGAGCAATGAGCAGTTCTTC	CATSPGQVLSNEQFF
-	TRBJ1-2	TRBV19	-	TGTGCCAGTAGTATAAACGACGGCCTTAGCTACACCTTC	CASSINDGLSYTF
-	TRBJ2-6	TRBV11-2	-	TGTGCCAGCAGCTTACGGGCGGACTCTGGGGCCAACGTCCTGACTTTC	CASSLRADSGANVLTF
-	TRBJ1-1	TRBV7-2	-	TGTGCCAGCAGCTTAATGGGACGGTTGAACACTGAAGCTTTCTTT	CASSLMGRLNTEAFF
once	TRBJ2-5	TRBV6-2/TRBV6-3	-	TGTGCCAGCACCCGGGACGTACAAGAGACCCAGTACTTC	CASTRDVQETQYF
-	TRBJ1-2	TRBV7-2	-	TGTGCCAGCAGCTTAGACTCACAGGGAGCTAACTATGGCTACACCTTC	CASSLDSQGANYGYTF
few	TRBJ2-1	TRBV6-1	-	TGTGCCAGCTGCCTAGGTGGGAGCTACAATGAGCAGTTCTTC	CASCLGGSYNEQFF
few	TRBJ1-3	TRBV24-1	TRBD1	TGTGCCACCAGTGGGACAGGGAGGTACGGAAACACCATATATTTT	CATSGTGRYGNTIYF
-	TRBJ1-3	TRBV27	TRBD1	TGTGCCAGCAGCCCCGGGCAGGGGGCTGGAAACACCATATATTTT	CASSPGQGAGNTIYF
-	TRBJ1-5	TRBV2	TRBD1	TGTGCCAGCATTCGGGACAGAAGCAATCAGCCCCAGCATTTT	CASIRDRSNQPQHF
-	TRBJ1-1	TRBV20-1	TRBD1	TGCAGTGCTAGACCCCGACAGGGGGAAGCTTTCTTT	CSARPRQGEAFF
-	TRBJ2-1	TRBV6-2/TRBV6-3	TRBD2	TGTGCCAGCAGACCCGGACTAGCGGTCTACAATGAGCAGTTCTTC	CASRPGLAVYNEQFF
few	TRBJ2-7	TRBV7-8	-	TGTGCCAGCAGCTTAGGGACCCAGTACGAGCAGTACTTC	CASSLGTQYEQYF
-	TRBJ1-1	TRBV7-2	TRBD1	TGTGCCAGCAGCAAGGACAGGGTGGCCACTGAAGCTTTCTTT	CASSKDRVATEAFF